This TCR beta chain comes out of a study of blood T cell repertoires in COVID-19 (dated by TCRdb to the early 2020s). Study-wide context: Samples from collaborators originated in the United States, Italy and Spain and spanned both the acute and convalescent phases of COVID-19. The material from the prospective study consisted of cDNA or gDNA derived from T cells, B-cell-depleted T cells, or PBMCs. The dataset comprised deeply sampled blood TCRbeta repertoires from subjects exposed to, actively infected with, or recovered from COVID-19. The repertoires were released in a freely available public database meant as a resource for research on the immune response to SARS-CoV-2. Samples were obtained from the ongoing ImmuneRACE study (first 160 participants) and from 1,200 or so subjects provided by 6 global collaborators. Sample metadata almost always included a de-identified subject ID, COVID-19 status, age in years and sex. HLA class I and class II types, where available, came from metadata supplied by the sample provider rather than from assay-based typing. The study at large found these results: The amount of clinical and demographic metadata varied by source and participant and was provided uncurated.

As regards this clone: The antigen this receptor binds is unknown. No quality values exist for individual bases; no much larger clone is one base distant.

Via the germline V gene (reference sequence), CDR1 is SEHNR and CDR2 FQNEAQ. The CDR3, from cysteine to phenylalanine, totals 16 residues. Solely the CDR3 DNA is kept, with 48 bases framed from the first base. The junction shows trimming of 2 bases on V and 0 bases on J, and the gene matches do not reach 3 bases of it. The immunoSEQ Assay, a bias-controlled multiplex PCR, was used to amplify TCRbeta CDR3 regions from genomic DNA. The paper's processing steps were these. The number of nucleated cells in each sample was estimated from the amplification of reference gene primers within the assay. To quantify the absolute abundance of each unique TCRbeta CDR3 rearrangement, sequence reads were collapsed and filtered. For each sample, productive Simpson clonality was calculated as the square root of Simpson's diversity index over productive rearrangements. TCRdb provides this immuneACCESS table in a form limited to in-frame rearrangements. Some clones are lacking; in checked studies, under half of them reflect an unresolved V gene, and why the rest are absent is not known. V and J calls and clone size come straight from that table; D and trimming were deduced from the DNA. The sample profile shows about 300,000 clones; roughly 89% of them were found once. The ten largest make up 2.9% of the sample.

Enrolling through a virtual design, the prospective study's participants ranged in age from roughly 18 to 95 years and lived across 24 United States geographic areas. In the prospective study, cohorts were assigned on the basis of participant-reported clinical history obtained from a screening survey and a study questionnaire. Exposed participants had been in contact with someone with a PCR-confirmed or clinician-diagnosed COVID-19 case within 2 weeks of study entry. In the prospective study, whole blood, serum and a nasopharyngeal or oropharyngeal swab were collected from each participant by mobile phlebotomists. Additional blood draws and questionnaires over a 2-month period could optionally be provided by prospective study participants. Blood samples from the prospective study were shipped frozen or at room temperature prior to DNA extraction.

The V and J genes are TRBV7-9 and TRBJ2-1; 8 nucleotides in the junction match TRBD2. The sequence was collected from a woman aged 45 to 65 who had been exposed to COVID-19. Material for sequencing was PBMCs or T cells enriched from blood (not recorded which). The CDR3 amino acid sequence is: CASSLTSGDSYNEQFF. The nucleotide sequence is TGTGCCAGCAGCTTAACTAGCGGTGACTCCTACAATGAGCAGTTCTTC.